This T cell receptor beta chain was sequenced for a study of T cells expressing NK-cell markers. Study information: The TCR beta repertoires originated in sorted CD3+CD56+NKG2C+, CD3+CD56+NKG2C- and CD3+CD56-NKG2C+ T cells. Serological testing identified most of the eight sequenced donors as HCMV-seropositive and one as seronegative. General study points: Roughly 6 donors had dominant NKG2C+ clonotypes that comprised about 1.0-7.5% of their CD8+ T cells. The same clonotypes also predominated in the CD3+CD56-NKG2C+ fraction of a few donors.

Note on this clonotype: The antigen is undetermined.

Reprocessing the 5' RACE reads, TCRdb reports a single entry for every CDR3 protein and omits DNA. Its clone listing holds about 260,000 distinct CDR3 sequences. The length of the CDR3 is 13 residues. The germline V gene has CDR1 DFQATT and CDR2 SNEGSKA (reference sequence). The V call is TRBV20-1, the J call TRBJ2-7; TCRdb picks TRBD1, but there is no DNA to check that call. Sample: blood T cells: a sorted CD56 or NKG2C T cell subset, CD4+ or CD8+ T cells, or bulk PBMC T cells (not recorded which). The sequence derives from a man younger than 35 in good health. CDR3 loop: CSATGPRGHEQYF.